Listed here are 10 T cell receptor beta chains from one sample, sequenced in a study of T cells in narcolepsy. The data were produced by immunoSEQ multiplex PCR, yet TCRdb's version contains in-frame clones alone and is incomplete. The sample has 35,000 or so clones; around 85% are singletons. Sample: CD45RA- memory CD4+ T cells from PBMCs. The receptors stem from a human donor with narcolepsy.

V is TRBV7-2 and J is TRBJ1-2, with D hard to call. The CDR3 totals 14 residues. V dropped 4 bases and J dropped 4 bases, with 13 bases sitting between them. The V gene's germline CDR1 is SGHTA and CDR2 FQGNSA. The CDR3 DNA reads TGTGCCAGCAGCTCATACCCGGGCCTCTATGGCTACACCTTC. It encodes CASSSYPGLYGYTF.

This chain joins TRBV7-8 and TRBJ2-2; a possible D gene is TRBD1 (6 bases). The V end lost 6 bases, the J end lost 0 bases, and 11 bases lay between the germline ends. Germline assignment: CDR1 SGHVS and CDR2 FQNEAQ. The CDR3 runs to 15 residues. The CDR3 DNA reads TGTGCCAGCAGTCCACAGGGCGCGAACACCGGGGAGCTGTTTTTT. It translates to CASSPQGANTGELFF.

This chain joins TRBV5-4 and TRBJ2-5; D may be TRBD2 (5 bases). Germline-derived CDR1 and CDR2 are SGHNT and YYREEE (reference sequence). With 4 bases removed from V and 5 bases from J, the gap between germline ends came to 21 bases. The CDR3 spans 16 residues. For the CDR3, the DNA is TGTGCCAGCAGCCCCCGGGCCCGGGATGGTGCGGAGACCCAGTACTTC. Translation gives CASSPRARDGAETQYF. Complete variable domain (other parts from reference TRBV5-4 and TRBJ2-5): ETGVTQSPTHLIKTRGQQVTLRCSSQSGHNTVSWYQQALGQGPQFIFQYYREEENGRGNFPPRFSGLQFPNYSSELNVNALELDDSALYLCASSPRARDGAETQYFGPGTRLLVL.

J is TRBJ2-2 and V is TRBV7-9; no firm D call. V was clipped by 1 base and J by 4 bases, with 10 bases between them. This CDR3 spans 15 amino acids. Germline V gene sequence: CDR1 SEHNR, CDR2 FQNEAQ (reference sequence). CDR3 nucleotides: TGTGCCAGCAGCTTAGACTTCAGCCTCACCGGGGAGCTGTTTTTT. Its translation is CASSLDFSLTGELFF.

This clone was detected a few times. DNA of the CDR3: TGTGCCAGCAGCTTAGCAGGGACAGCCGAAAAACTGTTTTTT. Residues: CASSLAGTAEKLFF. This chain uses TRBV7-9 with TRBJ1-4; 7 bases map to TRBD1. The CDR3 loop spans 14 amino acids. The J segment lost 8 bases and the V segment lost 0 bases, leaving 3 bases of the junction unmatched. CDR1 and CDR2 from the germline V gene are SEHNR and FQNEAQ (reference sequence).

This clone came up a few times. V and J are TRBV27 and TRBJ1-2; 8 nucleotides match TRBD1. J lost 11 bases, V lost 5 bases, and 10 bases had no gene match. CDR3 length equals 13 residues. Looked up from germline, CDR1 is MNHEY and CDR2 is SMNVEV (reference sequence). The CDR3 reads CASSPQSDRGYTF. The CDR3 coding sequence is TGTGCCAGCAGTCCCCAGAGCGACAGGGGTTACACCTTC.

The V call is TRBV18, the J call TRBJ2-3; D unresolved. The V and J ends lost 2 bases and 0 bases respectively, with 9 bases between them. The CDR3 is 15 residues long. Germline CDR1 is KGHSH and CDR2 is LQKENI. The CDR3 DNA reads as TGTGCCAGCTCACCAGTGTCCCTAAGCACAGATACGCAGTATTTT. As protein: CASSPVSLSTDTQYF.

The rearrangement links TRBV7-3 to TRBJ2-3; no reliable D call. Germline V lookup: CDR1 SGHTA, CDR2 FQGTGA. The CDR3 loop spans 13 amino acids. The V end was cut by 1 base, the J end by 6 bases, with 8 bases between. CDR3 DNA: TGTGCCAGCAGCTTAAGGGGTTGGGATACGCAGTATTTT. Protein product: CASSLRGWDTQYF.

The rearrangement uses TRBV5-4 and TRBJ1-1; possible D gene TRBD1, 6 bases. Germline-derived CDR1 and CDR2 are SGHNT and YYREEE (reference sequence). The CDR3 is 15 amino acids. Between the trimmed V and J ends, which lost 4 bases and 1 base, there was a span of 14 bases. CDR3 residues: CASSRQLQGNTEAFF. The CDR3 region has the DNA TGTGCCAGCAGCCGTCAACTACAGGGGAACACTGAAGCTTTCTTT.

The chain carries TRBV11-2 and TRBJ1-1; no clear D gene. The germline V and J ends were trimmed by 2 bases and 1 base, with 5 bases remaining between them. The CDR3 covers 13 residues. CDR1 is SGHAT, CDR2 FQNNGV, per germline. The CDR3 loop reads CASSLFRNTEAFF. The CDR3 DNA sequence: TGTGCCAGCAGCTTATTCCGGAACACTGAAGCTTTCTTT.